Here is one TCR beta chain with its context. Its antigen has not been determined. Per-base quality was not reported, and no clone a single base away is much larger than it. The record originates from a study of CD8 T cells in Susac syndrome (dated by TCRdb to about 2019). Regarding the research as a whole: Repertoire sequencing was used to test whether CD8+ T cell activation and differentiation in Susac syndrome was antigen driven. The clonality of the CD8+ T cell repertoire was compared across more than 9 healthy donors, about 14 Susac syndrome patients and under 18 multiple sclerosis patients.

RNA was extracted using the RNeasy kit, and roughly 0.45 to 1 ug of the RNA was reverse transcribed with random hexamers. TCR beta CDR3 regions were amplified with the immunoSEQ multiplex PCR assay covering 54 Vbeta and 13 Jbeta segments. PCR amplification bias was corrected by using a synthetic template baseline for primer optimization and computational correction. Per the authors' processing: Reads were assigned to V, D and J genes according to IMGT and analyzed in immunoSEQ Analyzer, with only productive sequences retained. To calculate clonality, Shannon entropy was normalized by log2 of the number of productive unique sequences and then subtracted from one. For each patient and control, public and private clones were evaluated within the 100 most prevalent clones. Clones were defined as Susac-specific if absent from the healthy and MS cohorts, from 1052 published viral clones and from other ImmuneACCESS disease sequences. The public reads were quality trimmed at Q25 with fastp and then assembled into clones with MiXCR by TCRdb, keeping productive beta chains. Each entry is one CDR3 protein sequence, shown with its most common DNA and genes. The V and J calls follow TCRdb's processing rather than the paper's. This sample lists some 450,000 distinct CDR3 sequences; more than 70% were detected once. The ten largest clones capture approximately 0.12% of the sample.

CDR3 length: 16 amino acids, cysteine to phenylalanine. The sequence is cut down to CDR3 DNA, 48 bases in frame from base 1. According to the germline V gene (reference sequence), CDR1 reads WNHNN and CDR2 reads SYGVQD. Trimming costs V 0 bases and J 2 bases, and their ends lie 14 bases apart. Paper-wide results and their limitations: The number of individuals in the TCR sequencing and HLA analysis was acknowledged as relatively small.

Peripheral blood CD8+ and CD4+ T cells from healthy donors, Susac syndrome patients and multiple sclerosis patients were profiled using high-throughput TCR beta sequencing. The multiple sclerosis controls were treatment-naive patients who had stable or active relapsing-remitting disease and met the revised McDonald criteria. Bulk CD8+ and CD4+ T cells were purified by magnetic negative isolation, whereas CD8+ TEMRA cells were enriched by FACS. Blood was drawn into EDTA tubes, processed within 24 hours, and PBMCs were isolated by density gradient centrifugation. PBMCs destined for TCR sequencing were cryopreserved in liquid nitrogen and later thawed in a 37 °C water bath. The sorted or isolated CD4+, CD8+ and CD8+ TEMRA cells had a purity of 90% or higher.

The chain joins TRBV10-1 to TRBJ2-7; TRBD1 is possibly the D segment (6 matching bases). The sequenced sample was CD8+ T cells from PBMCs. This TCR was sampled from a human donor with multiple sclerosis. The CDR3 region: CASSESADSPPYEQYF. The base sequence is TGCGCCAGCAGTGAGTCTGCGGACAGTCCCCCCTACGAGCAGTACTTC.